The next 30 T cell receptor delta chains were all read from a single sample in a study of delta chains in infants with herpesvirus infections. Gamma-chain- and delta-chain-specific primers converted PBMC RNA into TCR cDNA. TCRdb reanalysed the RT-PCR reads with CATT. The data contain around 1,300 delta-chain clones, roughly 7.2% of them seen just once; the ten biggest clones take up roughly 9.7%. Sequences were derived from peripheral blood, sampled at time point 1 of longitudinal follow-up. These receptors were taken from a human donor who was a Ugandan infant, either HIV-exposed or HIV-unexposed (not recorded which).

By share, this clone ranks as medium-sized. CDR3 amino acids: CALGGCPHHAFLPNTDKLIF. The CDR3 coding sequence is TGTGCTCTTGGGGGATGCCCCCACCACGCCTTCCTCCCCAACACCGATAAACTCATCTTT. The rearrangement joins TRDV1 to TRDJ1; 7 bases are shared with TRDD2. Trimming took 4 bases from V and 0 from J; bases not matched to a gene: 20. CDR1 and CDR2 (germline): TSWWSYY, QGS. The CDR3 totals 20 residues.

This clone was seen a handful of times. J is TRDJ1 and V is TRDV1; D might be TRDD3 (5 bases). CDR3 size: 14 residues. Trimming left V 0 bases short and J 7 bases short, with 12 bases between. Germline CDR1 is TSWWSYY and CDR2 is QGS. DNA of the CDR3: TGTGCTCTTGGGGAACTTGGAGGGATTCTTAAACTCATCTTT. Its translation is CALGELGGILKLIF.

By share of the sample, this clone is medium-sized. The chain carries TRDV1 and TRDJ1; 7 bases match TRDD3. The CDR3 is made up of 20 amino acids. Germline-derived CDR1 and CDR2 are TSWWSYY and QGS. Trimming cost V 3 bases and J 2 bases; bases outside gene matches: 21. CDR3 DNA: TGTGCTCTTGGGGATTTCCCTTGGGTTACGGCGGGGGGATTGACCGATAAACTCATCTTT. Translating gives CALGDFPWVTAGGLTDKLIF.

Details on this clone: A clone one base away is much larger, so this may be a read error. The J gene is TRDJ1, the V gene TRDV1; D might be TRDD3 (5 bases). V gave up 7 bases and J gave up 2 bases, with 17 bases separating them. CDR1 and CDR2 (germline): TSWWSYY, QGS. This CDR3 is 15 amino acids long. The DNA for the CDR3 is TGTGCTCTTGACGGGGGCCTCAGGGCGACCGATAAACTCATCTTT. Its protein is CALDGGLRATDKLIF.

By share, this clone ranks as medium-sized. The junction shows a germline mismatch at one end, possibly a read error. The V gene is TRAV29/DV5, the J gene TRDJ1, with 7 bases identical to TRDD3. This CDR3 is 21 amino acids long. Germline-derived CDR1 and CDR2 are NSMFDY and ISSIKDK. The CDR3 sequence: CAVSPPEQSDWGQNYTDKLIF. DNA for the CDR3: TGTGCAGTAAGCCCCCCGGAGCAATCCGACTGGGGACAGAACTACACCGATAAACTCATCTTT.

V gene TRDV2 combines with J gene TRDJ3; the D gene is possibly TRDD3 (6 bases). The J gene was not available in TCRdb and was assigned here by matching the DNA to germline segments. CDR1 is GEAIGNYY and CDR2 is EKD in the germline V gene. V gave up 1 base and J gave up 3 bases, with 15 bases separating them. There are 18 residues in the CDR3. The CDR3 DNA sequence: TGTGCCTGTGACACGGGGGGGAGTTACGACTGGGACACCCGACAGATGTTTTTC. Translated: CACDTGGSYDWDTRQMFF.

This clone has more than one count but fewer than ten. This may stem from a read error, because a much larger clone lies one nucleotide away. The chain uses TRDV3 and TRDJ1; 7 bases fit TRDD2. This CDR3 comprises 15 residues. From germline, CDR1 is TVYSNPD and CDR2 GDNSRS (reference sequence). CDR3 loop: CAFRPPSFHTNKLIF. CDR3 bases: TGTGCCTTTAGGCCGCCTTCCTTCCACACCAATAAACTCATCTTT.

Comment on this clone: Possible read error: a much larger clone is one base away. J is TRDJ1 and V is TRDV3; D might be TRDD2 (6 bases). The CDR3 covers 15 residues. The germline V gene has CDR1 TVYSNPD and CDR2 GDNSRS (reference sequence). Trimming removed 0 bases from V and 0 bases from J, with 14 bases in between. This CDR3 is CAFRPPPFHTDKLIF. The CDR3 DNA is TGTGCCTTTAGGCCGCCTCCCTTCCACACCGATAAACTCATCTTT.

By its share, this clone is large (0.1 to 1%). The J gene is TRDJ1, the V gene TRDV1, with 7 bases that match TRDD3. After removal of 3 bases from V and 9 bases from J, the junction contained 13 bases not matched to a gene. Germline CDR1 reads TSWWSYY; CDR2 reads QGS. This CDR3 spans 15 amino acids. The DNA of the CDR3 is TGTGCTCTTGGGGACTCCATACCGGGGGATCGTGAACTCATCTTT. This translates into CALGDSIPGDRELIF.

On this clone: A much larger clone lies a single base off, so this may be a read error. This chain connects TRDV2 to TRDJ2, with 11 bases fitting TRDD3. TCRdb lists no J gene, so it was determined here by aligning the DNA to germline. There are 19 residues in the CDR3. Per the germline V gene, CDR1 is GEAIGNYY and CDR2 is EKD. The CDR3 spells CACDEVLGDMGSLTAQLFF. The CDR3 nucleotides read TGTGCATGTGATGAGGTACTGGGGGATATGGGGTCTTTGACAGCACAACTCTTCTTT.

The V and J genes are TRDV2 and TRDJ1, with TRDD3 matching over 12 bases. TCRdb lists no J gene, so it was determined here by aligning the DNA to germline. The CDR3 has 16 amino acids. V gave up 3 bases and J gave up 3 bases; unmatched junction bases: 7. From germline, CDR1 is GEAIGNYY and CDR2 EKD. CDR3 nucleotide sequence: TGTGCCTGTGACGTACTGGGGGATACTCTTCCCGATAAACTCATCTTT. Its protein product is CACDVLGDTLPDKLIF.

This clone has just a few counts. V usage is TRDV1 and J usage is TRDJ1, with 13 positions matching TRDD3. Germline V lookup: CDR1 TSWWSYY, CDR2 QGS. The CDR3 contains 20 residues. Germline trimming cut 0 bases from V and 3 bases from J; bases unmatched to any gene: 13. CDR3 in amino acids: CALGELRFSTGGYVPDKLIF. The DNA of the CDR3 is TGTGCTCTTGGGGAACTAAGATTTTCTACTGGGGGATACGTACCCGATAAACTCATCTTT.

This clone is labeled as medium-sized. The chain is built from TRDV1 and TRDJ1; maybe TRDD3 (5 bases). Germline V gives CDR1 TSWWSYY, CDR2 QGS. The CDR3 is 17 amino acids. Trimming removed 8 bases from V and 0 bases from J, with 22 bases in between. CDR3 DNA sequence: TGTGCTCTTTCCTCCCCGGGGACAGGGGGTTACACCGATAAACTCATCTTT. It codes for CALSSPGTGGYTDKLIF.

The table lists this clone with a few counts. The DNA for the CDR3 is TGTGCTCTTGGGGAATGGCGCTGGGGGACCTCTCGTGTATACATCTTT. Translation gives CALGEWRWGTSRVYIF. This chain uses TRDV1 with TRDJ1; 8 bases are shared with TRDD3. Germline V gene lookup returns CDR1 TSWWSYY and CDR2 QGS. V gave up 2 bases and J gave up 13 bases; unmatched junction bases: 18. The CDR3 spans 16 residues.

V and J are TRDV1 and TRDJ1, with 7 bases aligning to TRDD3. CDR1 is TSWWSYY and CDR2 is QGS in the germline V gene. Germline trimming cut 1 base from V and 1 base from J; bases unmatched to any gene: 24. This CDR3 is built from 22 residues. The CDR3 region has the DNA TGTGCTCTTGGGGAACGGGCAACCGATGAGAACCCCAGGGGATATCTCACCGATAAACTCATCTTT. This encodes CALGERATDENPRGYLTDKLIF.

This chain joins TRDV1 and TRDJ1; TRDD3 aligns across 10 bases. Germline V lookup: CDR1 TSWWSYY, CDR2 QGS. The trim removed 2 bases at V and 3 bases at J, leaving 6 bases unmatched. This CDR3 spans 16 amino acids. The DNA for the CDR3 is TGTGCTCTTGGGGAAGACTCCACTGGGGGATCCGATAAACTCATCTTT. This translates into CALGEDSTGGSDKLIF.

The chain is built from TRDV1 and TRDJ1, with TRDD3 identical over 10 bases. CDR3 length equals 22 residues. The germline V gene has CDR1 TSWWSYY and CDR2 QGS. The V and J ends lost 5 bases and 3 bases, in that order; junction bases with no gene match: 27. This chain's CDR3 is CALGPQGLPKYTGGSAPDKLIF. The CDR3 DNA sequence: TGTGCTCTTGGGCCTCAGGGCCTTCCTAAGTATACTGGGGGATCTGCGCCCGATAAACTCATCTTT.

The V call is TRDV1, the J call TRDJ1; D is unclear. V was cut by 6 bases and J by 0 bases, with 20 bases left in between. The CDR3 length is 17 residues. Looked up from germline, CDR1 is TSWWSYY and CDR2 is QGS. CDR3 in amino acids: CALGRTGTTRYTDKLIF. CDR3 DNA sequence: TGTGCTCTTGGTCGAACCGGCACTACCCGGTACACCGATAAACTCATCTTT.

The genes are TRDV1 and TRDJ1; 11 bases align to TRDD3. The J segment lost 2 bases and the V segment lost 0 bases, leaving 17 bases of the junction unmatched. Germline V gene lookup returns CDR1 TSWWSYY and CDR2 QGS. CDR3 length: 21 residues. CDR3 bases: TGTGCTCTTGGGGAACTAATTCCTTCCTACCAGTACTGGGGGATAACCGATAAACTCATCTTT. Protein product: CALGELIPSYQYWGITDKLIF.

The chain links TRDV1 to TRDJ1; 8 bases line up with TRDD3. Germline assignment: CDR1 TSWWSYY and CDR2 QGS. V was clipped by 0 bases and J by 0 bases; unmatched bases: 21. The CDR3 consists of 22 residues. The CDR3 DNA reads TGTGCTCTTGGGGAACTTAGAAGGATCTTCCGTTTTACTGGGGGTTACACCGATAAACTCATCTTT. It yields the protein CALGELRRIFRFTGGYTDKLIF.

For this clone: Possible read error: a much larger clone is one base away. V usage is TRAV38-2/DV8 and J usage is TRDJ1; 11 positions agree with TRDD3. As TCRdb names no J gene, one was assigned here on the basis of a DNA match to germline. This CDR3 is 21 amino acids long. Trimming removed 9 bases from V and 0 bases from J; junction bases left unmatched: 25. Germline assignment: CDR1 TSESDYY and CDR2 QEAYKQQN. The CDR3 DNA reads TGTGCTTCCACGGGGGGAACTCTGTACTGGGGGATAATCCTGTACACCGATAAACTCATCTTT. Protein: CASTGGTLYWGIILYTDKLIF.

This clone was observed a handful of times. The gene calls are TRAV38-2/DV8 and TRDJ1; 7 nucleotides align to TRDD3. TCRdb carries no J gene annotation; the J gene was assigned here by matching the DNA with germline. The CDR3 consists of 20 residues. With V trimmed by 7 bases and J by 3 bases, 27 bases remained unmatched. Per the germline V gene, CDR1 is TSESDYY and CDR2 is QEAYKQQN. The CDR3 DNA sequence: TGTGCTTATTCGCCCCGCCTTTGCCTACCCTATACTGGGGAGGCCGATAAACTCATCTTT. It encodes CAYSPRLCLPYTGEADKLIF.

The CDR3 here is CALGAGSGGEYTDKLIF. The CDR3 DNA follows: TGTGCTCTTGGGGCGGGCAGTGGGGGAGAGTACACCGATAAACTCATCTTT. The chain carries TRDV1 and TRDJ1, with TRDD3 matching over 7 bases. Germline-derived CDR1 and CDR2 are TSWWSYY and QGS. Trimming at V came to 4 bases and at J to 0 bases, leaving 11 bases not matched to a gene. The CDR3 extends over 17 amino acids.

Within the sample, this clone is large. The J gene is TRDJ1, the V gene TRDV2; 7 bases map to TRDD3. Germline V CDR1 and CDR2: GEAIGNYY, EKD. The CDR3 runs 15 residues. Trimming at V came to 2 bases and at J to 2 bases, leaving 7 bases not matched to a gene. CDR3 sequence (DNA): TGTGCCTGTGACATCCCCAGGGGGGATACCGATAAACTCATCTTT. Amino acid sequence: CACDIPRGDTDKLIF.

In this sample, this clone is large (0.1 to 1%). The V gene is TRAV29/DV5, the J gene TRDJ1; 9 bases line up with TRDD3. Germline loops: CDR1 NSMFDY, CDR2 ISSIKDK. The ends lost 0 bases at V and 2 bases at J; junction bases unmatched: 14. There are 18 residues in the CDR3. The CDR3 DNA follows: TGTGCAGCAAGCGGACCCCGGGTACTGGGGGACCCAACCGATAAACTCATCTTT. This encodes CAASGPRVLGDPTDKLIF.

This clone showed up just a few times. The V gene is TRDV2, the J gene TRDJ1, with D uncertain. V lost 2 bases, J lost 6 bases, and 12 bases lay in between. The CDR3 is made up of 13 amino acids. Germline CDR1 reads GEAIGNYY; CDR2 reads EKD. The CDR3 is CACDSGSPNKLIF. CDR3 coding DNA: TGTGCCTGTGACAGTGGATCCCCAAATAAACTCATCTTT.

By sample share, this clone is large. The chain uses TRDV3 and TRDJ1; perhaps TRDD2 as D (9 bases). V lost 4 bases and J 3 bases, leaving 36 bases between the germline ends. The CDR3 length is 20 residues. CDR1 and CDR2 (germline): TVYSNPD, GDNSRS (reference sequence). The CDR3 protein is CASRPPSYFWGDKRADKLIF. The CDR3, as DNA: TGTGCCTCCCGCCCGCCTTCCTACTTTTGGGGGGATAAGCGGGCCGATAAACTCATCTTT.

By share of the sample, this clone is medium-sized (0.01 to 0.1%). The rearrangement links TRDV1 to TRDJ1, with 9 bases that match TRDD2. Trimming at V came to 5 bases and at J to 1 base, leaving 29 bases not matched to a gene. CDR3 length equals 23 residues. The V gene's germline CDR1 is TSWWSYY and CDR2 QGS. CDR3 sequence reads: CALGLRGAFLRFWGCPGTDKLIF. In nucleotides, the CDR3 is TGTGCTCTTGGGCTACGGGGGGCCTTCCTACGTTTTTGGGGATGCCCGGGCACCGATAAACTCATCTTT.

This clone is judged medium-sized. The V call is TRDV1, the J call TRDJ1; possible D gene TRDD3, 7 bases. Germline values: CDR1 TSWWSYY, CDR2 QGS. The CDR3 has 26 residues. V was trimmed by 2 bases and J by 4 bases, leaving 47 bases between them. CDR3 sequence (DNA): TGTGCTCTTGGGGAAGGAATCTTCCTCGGTTCGGGGGGATGGGGGGCACTGGGAGGAGTGCTCGATAAACTCATCTTT. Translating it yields CALGEGIFLGSGGWGALGGVLDKLIF.

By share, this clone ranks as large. CDR3 bases: TGTGCTTATAGGAGCCCCTACCACCCGACCTCGGGGGATATAACCGATAAACTCATCTTT. It encodes CAYRSPYHPTSGDITDKLIF. This sequence joins TRAV38-2/DV8 and TRDJ1, with TRDD3 identical over 8 bases. This CDR3 spans 20 amino acids. The V and J ends lost 1 base and 2 bases, in that order; junction bases with no gene match: 19. Germline values: CDR1 TSESDYY, CDR2 QEAYKQQN.